Listed below are T cell receptor beta chains from one sample, sequenced in a study of cytotoxic CD8 clonotypes in ibrutinib-treated CLL. Using immunoSEQ multiplex PCR, the repertoire was profiled, and TCRdb retains in-frame clones only, with some absent. The table lists 120,000 to 150,000 clones, approximately 80% of them singletons. Sample: PBMCs, taken after 12 months of ibrutinib treatment. These receptors were obtained from a human donor with chronic lymphocytic leukemia. Both conserved end residues are part of each CDR3. The D gene is left open where the match is weak. The size of a clone is reported for some rows only, either as once, few or many, or as a class for expanded clones.

size	D	length	V	J	DNA	CDR3
-	TRBD2	18	TRBV12-5	TRBJ2-2	TGTGCTAGTGGTTTGGTACTTGTGACTAGCGGAAACACCGGGGAGCTGTTTTTT	CASGLVLVTSGNTGELFF
-	-	11	TRBV10-3	TRBJ2-5	TGTGCCATCAGTGATTTGGAGACCCAGTACTTC	CAISDLETQYF
-	-	15	TRBV25-1	TRBJ2-1	TGTGCCAGCAGTGAACCAGGGCCGGGTTACAATGAGCAGTTCTTC	CASSEPGPGYNEQFF
-	-	17	TRBV7-9	TRBJ2-1	TGTGCCAGCAGCCGCCCGTTTTCGGGAGACGGGTACAATGAGCAGTTCTTC	CASSRPFSGDGYNEQFF
-	TRBD2	14	TRBV11-3	TRBJ2-7	TGTGCCAGCAGCCCCGGCGGGGGGGTAGTCGAGCAGTACTTC	CASSPGGGVVEQYF
-	-	16	TRBV7-9	TRBJ2-7	TGTGCCAGCAGCTTAGGAGGGGGAGGGGGCTCCTACGAGCAGTACTTC	CASSLGGGGGSYEQYF
-	-	14	TRBV6-5	TRBJ1-2	TGTGCCAGCAGTTACTCGTTTGGGGAGTATGGCTACACCTTC	CASSYSFGEYGYTF
-	-	13	TRBV5-1	TRBJ2-5	TGCGCCAGCAGCTTCGGGGTCGGGGAGACCCAGTACTTC	CASSFGVGETQYF
-	TRBD2	15	TRBV2	TRBJ2-3	TGTGCCAGTGGGGGGCTAGCGGGACACACAGATACGCAGTATTTT	CASGGLAGHTDTQYF
-	-	14	TRBV6-1	TRBJ1-2	TGTGCCAGCAGTGAAGAGGGAGCTAACTATGGCTACACCTTC	CASSEEGANYGYTF
-	-	18	TRBV11-3	TRBJ2-5	TGTGCCAGCAGCTTAGCCCCCTATGGTCGCCGGGCACAAGAGACCCAGTACTTC	CASSLAPYGRRAQETQYF
-	-	15	TRBV6-4	TRBJ2-2	TGTGCCAGCAGTGACAGTGGAGAGGGCACCGGGGAGCTGTTTTTT	CASSDSGEGTGELFF
many	TRBD2	13	TRBV7-2	TRBJ2-7	TGTGCCAGCAGCTCTAGCGGGGGAAACGAGCAGTACTTC	CASSSSGGNEQYF
-	-	16	TRBV28	TRBJ1-5	-	CASSTSGLYSNQPQHF
-	-	15	TRBV9	TRBJ2-2	TGTGCCAGCAGCGTAGATCCTAGTGGGCCCGGGGAGCTGTTTTTT	CASSVDPSGPGELFF
-	TRBD1	15	TRBV19	TRBJ1-4	TGTGCCAGTAGTGGACAGGGGGGAGAAGGTGAAAAACTGTTTTTT	CASSGQGGEGEKLFF
-	-	12	TRBV18	TRBJ2-7	TGTGCCAGCTCACTAACAGGTTACGAGCAGTACTTC	CASSLTGYEQYF
-	TRBD1	14	TRBV7-3	TRBJ1-4	TGTGCCAGCAGCGACAGGGGGGCTAATGAAAAACTGTTTTTT	CASSDRGANEKLFF
-	-	14	TRBV27	TRBJ2-3	TGTGCCAGCAGCTTGAGGGGATCTACAGATACGCAGTATTTT	CASSLRGSTDTQYF
-	-	21	TRBV28	TRBJ1-5	TGTGCCAGCAGTTTTCTTGCTGTGGCCTTAAAGCGCGGGCAGGGAGGCCAGCCCCAGCATTTT	CASSFLAVALKRGQGGQPQHF
-	-	15	TRBV5-1	TRBJ2-6	TGCGCCAGCAGCTTGGAGGGCTCTGGGGCCAACGTCCTGACTTTC	CASSLEGSGANVLTF
-	-	12	TRBV10-3	TRBJ2-7	TGTGCCTTCGGGCCAAATGCCTACGAGCAGTACTTC	CAFGPNAYEQYF
-	TRBD1	16	TRBV4-3	TRBJ2-2	TGCGCCAGCAGCCAAGACAGGGGGCCGGGGACCGGGGAGCTGTTTTTT	CASSQDRGPGTGELFF
-	TRBD2	16	TRBV7-7	TRBJ2-5	TGTGCCAGCAGCCTCGGCGGGGGAAAGATCCAAGAGACCCAGTACTTC	CASSLGGGKIQETQYF
-	TRBD1	14	TRBV13	TRBJ2-1	TGTGCCAGCAGCTCCCGGGACAGAAACAATGAGCAGTTCTTC	CASSSRDRNNEQFF
-	-	15	TRBV10-3	TRBJ2-7	TGTGCCATCAGTGAGTCGGGGGGCCAGTCCTACGAGCAGTACTTC	CAISESGGQSYEQYF
-	-	15	TRBV19	TRBJ2-6	TGTGCCAGTGGAAGGGACTCCGCCGGGGCCAACGTCCTGACTTTC	CASGRDSAGANVLTF
-	-	15	TRBV7-8	TRBJ2-2	TGTGCCAGCAGCCAACAGGGAGTAAGCACCGGGGAGCTGTTTTTT	CASSQQGVSTGELFF
many	-	14	TRBV28	TRBJ1-1	TGTGCCAGCAGTTCAATCCCGGGGAACACTGAAGCTTTCTTT	CASSSIPGNTEAFF
few	TRBD1	16	TRBV18	TRBJ2-7	TGTGCCAGCTCGAGTAGGACAGGGGATAGGGGTTACGAGCAGTACTTC	CASSSRTGDRGYEQYF
once	-	17	TRBV4-1	TRBJ1-2	TGCGCCAGCAGCCAGGGTTCTGGACGCTCCCTTAACTATGGCTACACCTTC	CASSQGSGRSLNYGYTF
-	-	14	TRBV9	TRBJ2-7	TGTGCCAGCAGCGTAACAGCAGGGTCCATCGAGCAGTACTTC	CASSVTAGSIEQYF
few	TRBD1	16	TRBV10-1	TRBJ1-1	TGCGCCAGCAGTGGCAGGACAGGGCACATGAACACTGAAGCTTTCTTT	CASSGRTGHMNTEAFF
-	-	16	TRBV18	TRBJ2-7	TGTGCCAGCTCACTAAATCCATCGACAGGCTACTACGAGCAGTACTTC	CASSLNPSTGYYEQYF
few	-	14	TRBV7-9	TRBJ2-4	TGTGCCAGCAGCTTAGGGACCTACCTGGACATTCAGTACTTC	CASSLGTYLDIQYF
-	TRBD1	13	TRBV27	TRBJ2-7	TGTGCCAGCACGGGACAGGGGTCCTACGAGCAGTACTTC	CASTGQGSYEQYF
once	TRBD2	15	TRBV7-2	TRBJ2-1	TGTGCCAGCAGCTCTAGCGGGGGGACCTACAATGAGCAGTTCTTC	CASSSSGGTYNEQFF
-	-	17	TRBV5-4	TRBJ1-2	TGTGCCAGCAGCTTTTTGGTGGAGACAGTTCTTAGTTATGGCTACACCTTC	CASSFLVETVLSYGYTF
-	-	13	TRBV9	TRBJ2-1	TGTGCCAGCAGGATTACTAGTTTCCATGAGCAGTTCTTC	CASRITSFHEQFF
-	-	13	TRBV7-6	TRBJ1-1	TGTGCCAGCAGCCGTTTTAAGGACACTGAAGCTTTCTTT	CASSRFKDTEAFF
-	TRBD2	15	TRBV11-3	TRBJ2-5	TGTGCCAGCAGCTTAGAGCTAGCGGATCAAGAGACCCAGTACTTC	CASSLELADQETQYF
-	-	15	TRBV7-2	TRBJ1-2	TGTGCCAGCAGCCCGGTCGGGTGGGCTAACTATGGCTACACCTTC	CASSPVGWANYGYTF
-	TRBD1	16	TRBV4-2	TRBJ1-1	TGTGCCAGCAGCCAGGGACAGGGAATTCTATGGACTGAAGCTTTCTTT	CASSQGQGILWTEAFF
-	-	16	TRBV5-1	TRBJ2-2	TGCGCCAGCAGCTTGGGAGCTGGACTTTCCACCGGGGAGCTGTTTTTT	CASSLGAGLSTGELFF
-	-	14	TRBV2	TRBJ1-1	TGTGCCAGCATGTGGGGGGCCGGGAACACTGAAGCTTTCTTT	CASMWGAGNTEAFF
once	-	17	TRBV18	TRBJ1-4	TGTGCCAGCTCACCCGATGGACATGGGAATAATAATGAAAAACTGTTTTTT	CASSPDGHGNNNEKLFF
-	-	13	TRBV28	TRBJ1-2	TGTGCCAGCAGAGTAAACCTAAGGAGCGGCTACACCTTC	CASRVNLRSGYTF
-	-	14	TRBV28	TRBJ2-2	TGTGCCACCCTCTGGGCAGGGGGGACCGGGGAGCTGTTTTTT	CATLWAGGTGELFF
-	-	13	TRBV4-2	TRBJ2-3	TGTGCCAGCAGCCTCGGACAGACAGATACGCAGTATTTT	CASSLGQTDTQYF
-	-	15	TRBV5-8	TRBJ1-6	TGTGCCAGCAGCCCCCGGGGGGCCTATAATTCACCCCTCCACTTT	CASSPRGAYNSPLHF
-	-	12	TRBV19	TRBJ2-7	TGTGCCAGTAGTGGGGACCGCTACGAGCAGTACTTC	CASSGDRYEQYF
few	-	12	TRBV6-4	TRBJ2-7	TGTGCCAGCAGCCCTACAGGGTTCGAGCAGTACTTC	CASSPTGFEQYF
many	-	13	TRBV6-5	TRBJ2-1	TGTGCCAGCAGTTACTCGAGTCAGTATGAGCAGTTCTTC	CASSYSSQYEQFF
once	-	15	TRBV5-4	TRBJ1-1	TGTGCCAGCAGCTTGGTCCAGGCTACGAACACTGAAGCTTTCTTT	CASSLVQATNTEAFF
-	-	17	TRBV5-6	TRBJ1-1	TGTGCCAGCAGCTTGGCGGTCCTGGGGGGAGCGGGCACTGAAGCTTTCTTT	CASSLAVLGGAGTEAFF